The next 26 T cell receptor beta chains were all read from a single sample in a study of blood T cell repertoires in COVID-19. Here immunoSEQ multiplex PCR was the method, and the copy in TCRdb shows in-frame clones only, minus some. The table has 150,000 or so clones, approximately 88% seen once; the top ten hold around 10%. Source material: peripheral blood. The receptors derive from a man over 45 with acute or convalescent COVID-19.

V gene TRBV27 combines with J gene TRBJ1-5; the D gene is possibly TRBD1 (6 bases). CDR3 length equals 16 residues. The V gene lost 5 bases and the J gene lost 4 bases, with 18 bases spanning the gap. CDR1 is MNHEY and CDR2 is SMNVEV in the germline V gene (reference sequence). CDR3 region: CASSPTPDSTNQPQHF. As DNA, the CDR3 is TGTGCCAGCAGTCCAACACCGGACAGTACAAATCAGCCCCAGCATTTT.

On this clone itself: At one end, the junction sequence differs from germline, possibly due to a read error. This chain joins TRBV7-7 and TRBJ2-5, with D unclear. Germline CDR1 and CDR2: SSHAT and FNYEAQ (reference sequence). The CDR3 contains 15 residues. DNA for the CDR3: TGTGCTAGCAGCTTAGTAAGAGGCCTCGGGGAGACCCAGTACTTC. Translated, it gives CASSLVRGLGETQYF.

As concerns this clone: Germline and junction disagree at one end, which may indicate a read error. The chain combines TRBV7-7 with TRBJ2-5; 8 bases fit TRBD1. Germline V CDR1 and CDR2: SSHAT, FNYEAQ (reference sequence). CDR3 length: 15 residues. CDR3 protein: CASSQTGVGGETQYF. The CDR3 DNA reads as TGTGCTAGCAGCCAGACAGGGGTGGGTGGAGAGACCCAGTACTTC.

The chain has TRBV10-3 and TRBJ1-1, with a weak D call TRBD1 (6 bases). The CDR3 runs 14 residues. Trimming shortened V by 5 bases and J by 1 base, and 11 bases separated the two germline ends. Germline lookup yields CDR1 ENHRY and CDR2 SYGVKD. The CDR3 region is CAISWDIRNTEAFF. CDR3 bases: TGTGCCATCAGTTGGGACATTAGGAACACTGAAGCTTTCTTT.

This clone was seen more than once but under ten times. The chain combines TRBV6-5 with TRBJ1-4; TRBD1 agrees at 9 bases. The CDR3 is made up of 14 amino acids. Germline V gene sequence: CDR1 MNHEY, CDR2 SVGAGI. V dropped 8 bases and J dropped 7; count of bases not matched to a gene: 8. CDR3 loop: CASHKTGGFEKLFF. The DNA for the CDR3 is TGTGCCAGCCATAAGACAGGGGGTTTTGAAAAACTGTTTTTT.

The genes are TRBV29-1 and TRBJ1-2; tentatively, D is TRBD1 (6 bases). Trimming stripped 5 bases from V and 1 base from J, with 14 bases between. This CDR3 is built from 14 residues. Germline V gene data show CDR1 as SQVTM and CDR2 as ANQGSEA. The CDR3 sequence: CSVSFRGNNYGYTF. The CDR3 DNA sequence: TGCAGCGTTTCATTCAGGGGAAATAACTATGGCTACACCTTC.

The chain couples TRBV18 to TRBJ1-2, with D tentatively TRBD1 (5 bases). Trimming pared 3 bases from V and 4 bases from J, leaving 18 bases between. The germline V gene has CDR1 KGHSH and CDR2 LQKENI. The CDR3 is 16 residues long. CDR3 protein: CASSPLGAAPSYGYTF. The CDR3 nucleotides read TGTGCCAGCTCACCTCTTGGGGCAGCCCCCAGCTATGGCTACACCTTC.

The rearrangement uses TRBV3-1 (or the pseudogene TRBV3-2) and TRBJ1-2; 7 nucleotides line up with TRBD1. V lost 3 bases and J lost 8; bases outside the gene matches: 9. Germline V lookup: CDR1 LGHDT, CDR2 YNNKEL (reference sequence). The CDR3 consists of 14 residues. The chain's CDR3 is CASSHQDRVAGYTF. CDR3 sequence (DNA): TGTGCCAGCAGCCATCAAGACAGGGTCGCCGGCTACACCTTC.

This clone occurred a few times. The rearrangement uses TRBV3-1 (or the pseudogene TRBV3-2) and TRBJ2-4; possible D gene TRBD2, 5 bases. Trimming removed 4 bases from V and 8 bases from J, with 12 bases in between. The CDR3 sequence is 13 residues long. The germline V gene has CDR1 LGHDT and CDR2 YNNKEL (reference sequence). The CDR3 DNA follows: TGTGCCAGCAGCCGGCAGCTAGCTGACATTCAGTACTTC. Translated, it gives CASSRQLADIQYF.

This clone was recorded only once. The genes are TRBV19 and TRBJ1-1; tentative D call: TRBD1 (6 bases). CDR1 and CDR2 from the germline V gene are LNHDA and SQIVND (reference sequence). V was cut by 5 bases and J by 5 bases, with 12 bases left in between. CDR3 length: 13 residues. The CDR3 spells CASSLYRETEAFF. CDR3 DNA: TGTGCCAGTAGTCTCTACAGGGAAACTGAAGCTTTCTTT. Looking up the rest from reference TRBV19 and TRBJ1-1 gives the full variable domain: DGGITQSPKYLFRKEGQNVTLSCEQNLNHDAMYWYRQDPGQGLRLIYYSQIVNDFQKGDIAEGYSVSREKKESFPLTVTSAQKNPTAFYLCASSLYRETEAFFGQGTRLTVV.

CDR3 sequence: CASRPRGGYEQYF. As DNA, the CDR3 is TGTGCCAGCAGGCCCAGGGGTGGGTACGAGCAGTACTTC. V usage is TRBV6-6 and J usage is TRBJ2-7; tentatively, D is TRBD1 (6 bases). Trimming removed 6 bases from V and 4 bases from J, with 13 bases in between. The germline CDR1 and CDR2 sequences are MNHNY and SVGAGI (reference sequence). The CDR3 runs 13 residues.

V usage is TRBV6-5 and J usage is TRBJ1-2; 7 bases match TRBD1. V lost 7 bases to trimming and J lost 8 bases; unmatched junction nucleotides: 16. The CDR3 is made up of 15 amino acids. Looked up from germline, CDR1 is MNHEY and CDR2 is SVGAGI. Here the CDR3 reads CASNPLAGGLLGYTF. The CDR3 region has the DNA TGTGCCAGCAATCCACTAGCAGGGGGTCTATTGGGCTACACCTTC.

The gene calls are TRBV18 and TRBJ1-6; 7 bases are a match to TRBD1. Germline CDR1 reads KGHSH; CDR2 reads LQKENI. This CDR3 region has 14 residues. V lost 6 bases, J lost 13 bases, and 12 bases stayed unmatched. The CDR3, as DNA: TGTGCCAGCTCCGCAGGGGGGATCGACTCCCCCCTCCACTTT. Protein sequence: CASSAGGIDSPLHF.

The V and J genes are TRBV6-6 and TRBJ1-5; D not resolved. Germline CDR1 and CDR2: MNHNY and SVGAGI (reference sequence). Trimming shortened V by 2 bases and J by 5 bases, and 7 bases separated the two germline ends. The CDR3 loop spans 13 amino acids. For the CDR3, the DNA is TGTGCCAGCAGTTACGGGGAGGATCAGCCCCAGCATTTT. Protein product: CASSYGEDQPQHF.

This clone has just a few counts. The rearrangement uses TRBV6-6 and TRBJ2-2; 9 nucleotides match TRBD1. The trim removed 7 bases at V and 4 bases at J, leaving 4 bases unmatched. This CDR3 region has 14 residues. CDR1 is MNHNY, CDR2 SVGAGI, per germline (reference sequence). CDR3 residues: CASMGQGGTGELFF. CDR3 DNA: TGTGCCAGCATGGGACAGGGCGGCACCGGGGAGCTGTTTTTT.

V gene TRBV30 combines with J gene TRBJ2-3, with 11 bases lining up with TRBD2. CDR1 GTSNPN and CDR2 SVGIG come from the germline V gene (reference sequence). The CDR3 contains 14 residues. Losses at the gene ends were 4 bases for V and 4 bases for J; bases not matched to a gene: 4. The CDR3 sequence is CAWTSGGRADTQYF. For the CDR3, the DNA is TGTGCCTGGACTAGCGGGGGGCGGGCAGATACGCAGTATTTT.

The chain has TRBV5-1 and TRBJ2-7; D possibly corresponds to TRBD1 (8 bases). The germline V and J ends were trimmed by 2 bases and 5 bases, with 14 bases remaining between them. This CDR3 comprises 14 residues. Germline CDR1 is SGHRS and CDR2 is YFSETQ. The chain's CDR3 is CASSLQQGGDEQYF. The DNA of the CDR3 is TGCGCCAGCAGCTTACAACAGGGGGGGGACGAGCAGTACTTC. Full variable domain (outside the CDR3, taken from reference TRBV5-1 and TRBJ2-7): KAGVTQTPRYLIKTRGQQVTLSCSPISGHRSVSWYQQTPGQGLQFLFEYFSETQRNKGNFPGRFSGRQFSNSRSEMNVSTLELGDSALYLCASSLQQGGDEQYFGPGTRLTVT.

The V and J genes are TRBV5-1 and TRBJ1-4; 10 bases match TRBD1. CDR3 length: 16 amino acids. Germline V CDR1 and CDR2: SGHRS, YFSETQ. The ends lost 0 bases at V and 8 bases at J; junction bases unmatched: 7. DNA of the CDR3: TGCGCCAGCAGCTTGGTTGGTTTGACAGGGGGCGAAAAACTGTTTTTT. This encodes CASSLVGLTGGEKLFF.

This rearrangement joins TRBV6-1 to TRBJ1-5; D call uncertain. Trimming left V 1 base short and J 6 bases short, with 7 bases between. This CDR3 comprises 13 residues. Germline CDR1 reads MNHNS; CDR2 reads SASEGT. The CDR3 nucleotides are TGTGCCAGCAGTGAAGAGCGCGGTCAGCCCCAGCATTTT. This translates into CASSEERGQPQHF.

V usage is TRBV11-3 and J usage is TRBJ1-5; D not resolved. The V end was cut by 6 bases, the J end by 4 bases, with 22 bases between. The CDR3 runs to 17 residues. Germline V gives CDR1 SGHNT, CDR2 YENEEA. CDR3 in amino acids: CASSSHEREGRNQPQHF. The CDR3 bases are TGTGCCAGCAGTTCCCACGAGAGAGAGGGTCGAAATCAGCCCCAGCATTTT.

The chain has TRBV10-1 and TRBJ2-2; possibly TRBD2 for D (5 bases). Germline V gene data show CDR1 as WNHNN and CDR2 as SYGVQD (reference sequence). V was trimmed by 8 bases and J by 1 base, leaving 11 bases between them. The CDR3 consists of 14 residues. The CDR3 reads CASRRGQNTGELFF. CDR3 in DNA: TGCGCCAGCCGCCGAGGGCAGAACACCGGGGAGCTGTTTTTT.

This clone was observed a single time. The chain is built from TRBV2 and TRBJ2-2, with TRBD2 identical over 12 bases. CDR3 length: 15 residues. V shed 7 bases and J 5 bases; nucleotides not matched to a gene: 5. Germline loops: CDR1 SNHLY, CDR2 FYNNEI. CDR3: CASTRLAGVTGELFF. Written as DNA, the CDR3 is TGTGCCAGCACCCGACTAGCGGGAGTTACCGGGGAGCTGTTTTTT.

The J gene is TRBJ1-2, the V gene TRBV7-2, with D perhaps matching TRBD1 (5 bases). Trimming cost V 5 bases and J 1 base, with 14 bases left between them. Germline CDR1 is SGHTA and CDR2 is FQGNSA. There are 15 residues in the CDR3. This chain's CDR3 is CASSTRRGLNYGYTF. The DNA of the CDR3 is TGTGCCAGCAGCACTCGACGGGGACTTAACTATGGCTACACCTTC.

The CDR3 bases are TGTGCCAGCAGCGTCCGGACAGGTGCTGGAAACACCATATATTTT. It yields the protein CASSVRTGAGNTIYF. V is TRBV9 and J is TRBJ1-3; 7 bases line up with TRBD1. The CDR3 runs 15 residues. The V segment lost 2 bases and the J segment 2 bases; nucleotides outside the gene matches: 4. The V gene's germline CDR1 is SGDLS and CDR2 YYNGEE.

This clone appeared a few times. This chain uses TRBV4-2 with TRBJ1-4; D is ambiguous. Germline V gives CDR1 LGHNA, CDR2 YNFKEQ. Trimming removed 2 bases from V and 0 bases from J, with 13 bases in between. This CDR3 is built from 17 residues. CDR3 loop: CASSQSYVESTNEKLFF. For the CDR3, the DNA is TGTGCCAGCAGCCAATCTTACGTCGAGTCAACTAATGAAAAACTGTTTTTT.

Of note for this clone: This CDR3 is also generated by other DNA sequences in the sample. This sequence joins TRBV19 and TRBJ1-1, with 7 bases aligning to TRBD1. The CDR3 has 12 amino acids. V was clipped by 9 bases and J by 1 base; unmatched bases: 2. Germline CDR1 is LNHDA and CDR2 is SQIVND (reference sequence). CDR3 loop: CASRDRNTEAFF. The CDR3 coding sequence is TGTGCCAGCCGGGACAGGAACACTGAAGCTTTCTTT.